These 21 T cell receptor beta chains were all obtained from the same sample, sequenced in a study of radiation and T cells in renal cell carcinoma. Sample time point: blood 4 weeks post-SBRT, at nephrectomy. Treatment defined: 15 Gy SBRT to primary tumor, nephrectomy 4 weeks later. This table comes from immunoSEQ multiplex PCR, and its TCRdb copy is limited to in-frame clones, with some not included. This repertoire shows 50,000 to 65,000 clones, approximately 80% found once; its top ten account for roughly 6.8%. This specimen was blood, taken from a patient whose treatment included radiotherapy and nephrectomy. All receptors derive from a man in his 60s with renal cell carcinoma.

This clone was found once. The V gene is TRBV6-5, the J gene TRBJ2-7; D gene ambiguous. The CDR3 length is 14 residues. Trimming removed 4 bases at V and 3 bases at J, with 13 bases between. Per the germline V gene, CDR1 is MNHEY and CDR2 is SVGAGI. The CDR3 loop is CASSSPDGRYEQYF. Here the CDR3 DNA reads TGTGCCAGCAGTTCCCCGGACGGGCGCTACGAGCAGTACTTC.

This chain uses TRBV7-8 with TRBJ2-1; the match to TRBD1 covers 12 bases. V lost 5 bases, J lost 12 bases, and 5 bases stayed unmatched. Germline CDR1 and CDR2: SGHVS and FQNEAQ. The CDR3 runs 13 residues. CDR3 DNA sequence: TGTGCCAGCAGCCCGGGACAGGGGGCAGGGCAGTTCTTC. Translation: CASSPGQGAGQFF. Full variable domain (remainder filled in from reference TRBV7-8 and TRBJ2-1): GAGVSQSPRYKVAKRGQDVALRCDPISGHVSLFWYQQALGQGPEFLTYFQNEAQLDKSGLPSDRFFAERPEGSVSTLKIQRTQQEDSAVYLCASSPGQGAGQFFGPGTRLTVL.

Only one count was recorded for this clone. The chain is built from TRBV6-5 and TRBJ1-1; 9 bases line up with TRBD1. Unmatched junction bases numbered 1, after V lost 0 bases and J lost 5 bases. This CDR3 is built from 14 residues. In germline, CDR1 is MNHEY, CDR2 SVGAGI. Here the CDR3 DNA reads TGTGCCAGCAGTTACTCGACAGGGGGGACTGAAGCTTTCTTT. It codes for CASSYSTGGTEAFF.

The chain employs TRBV4-2 and TRBJ1-1; 7 bases are a match to TRBD1. The CDR3 extends over 13 amino acids. CDR1 is LGHNA and CDR2 is YNFKEQ in the germline V gene. J was trimmed by 7 bases and V by 1 base; bases with no gene match: 3. The chain's CDR3 is CASSQGRQGEAFF. CDR3 in DNA: TGTGCCAGCAGCCAAGGGCGACAGGGTGAAGCTTTCTTT.

This CDR3 reads CASSYAGTGIRNEQFF. Here the CDR3 DNA reads TGCGCCAGCAGCTACGCCGGGACAGGGATCCGCAATGAGCAGTTCTTC. This chain connects TRBV5-1 to TRBJ2-1, with 9 bases fitting TRBD1. CDR3 length: 16 residues. The V and J ends lost 3 bases and 6 bases, in that order; junction bases with no gene match: 10. CDR1 and CDR2 (germline): SGHRS, YFSETQ.

The chain links TRBV29-1 to TRBJ2-2; either TRBD1 or TRBD2 may fit D (5 bases each). The ends were cut back, 6 bases at V and 1 base at J, with 21 bases in the middle. The CDR3 sequence is 17 residues long. The V gene's germline CDR1 is SQVTM and CDR2 ANQGSEA. DNA for the CDR3: TGCAGCGTCAGACTTTTTACGGGACGGATGAACACCGGGGAGCTGTTTTTT. Its translation is CSVRLFTGRMNTGELFF.

The chain has TRBV25-1 and TRBJ2-7, with D perhaps given as TRBD1 or TRBD2 (5 bases each). V shed 4 bases and J shed 4 bases, with 11 bases lying between them. Germline V gene lookup returns CDR1 MGHDK and CDR2 SYGVNS. This CDR3 has 13 amino acids. CDR3 DNA: TGTGCCAGCAGTGCGAGGGGAATTTACGAGCAGTACTTC. Translating it yields CASSARGIYEQYF.

The rearrangement uses TRBV19 and TRBJ1-1, with D possibly matching TRBD1 (5 bases). Trimming left V 8 bases short and J 10 bases short, with 11 bases between. Per the germline V gene, CDR1 is LNHDA and CDR2 is SQIVND (reference sequence). This CDR3 comprises 10 residues. The CDR3 DNA reads as TGTGCCAGTGCGGCAGGGAGAGCTTTCTTT. It encodes CASAAGRAFF.

V gene TRBV7-2 combines with J gene TRBJ2-3; D gene uncertain. V gave up 4 bases and J gave up 8 bases, with 16 bases separating them. Germline values: CDR1 SGHTA, CDR2 FQGNSA. The CDR3 consists of 14 residues. CDR3 coding DNA: TGTGCCAGCAGCTCCCGGTCGAGAGAGGCTACGCAGTATTTT. It codes for CASSSRSREATQYF.

This chain joins TRBV9 and TRBJ2-1; a possible D gene is TRBD1 (5 bases). The CDR3 is 15 residues long. CDR1 SGDLS and CDR2 YYNGEE come from the germline V gene. Deletions cut 3 bases from V and 2 bases from J, with 12 bases between. The CDR3 reads CASSGWEGAYNEQFF. CDR3 in DNA: TGTGCCAGCAGCGGGTGGGAAGGGGCCTACAATGAGCAGTTCTTC.

This sequence joins TRBV28 and TRBJ1-1, with TRBD1 identical over 7 bases. The J segment lost 6 bases and the V segment lost 6 bases, leaving 10 bases of the junction unmatched. The germline V gene has CDR1 MDHEN and CDR2 SYDVKM. The length of the CDR3 is 14 residues. This CDR3 is CASRVTGLFSEAFF. The CDR3 DNA sequence: TGTGCCAGCAGGGTGACAGGGTTGTTCTCTGAAGCTTTCTTT.

This clone was counted a few times. The rearrangement joins TRBV4-3 to TRBJ1-1, with D hard to call. This CDR3 is built from 13 residues. The ends were cut back, 3 bases at V and 2 bases at J, with 7 bases in the middle. Germline lookup yields CDR1 LGHNA and CDR2 YSLEER. CDR3 in amino acids: CASSQTGNTEAFF. In DNA form, the CDR3 reads TGCGCCAGCAGCCAGACGGGTAACACTGAAGCTTTCTTT.

The chain is built from TRBV15 and TRBJ2-7; 15 bases match TRBD2. This CDR3 is built from 18 residues. Losses at the gene ends were 0 bases for V and 6 bases for J; bases not matched to a gene: 9. Germline V gene data show CDR1 as LNHNV and CDR2 as YYDKDF (reference sequence). The CDR3 protein is CATSRDGTSGGSVAEQYF. The CDR3, as DNA: TGTGCCACCAGCAGAGATGGGACTAGCGGGGGGTCCGTCGCCGAGCAGTACTTC.

This clone was detected once. The gene calls are TRBV7-6 and TRBJ2-7; a possible D gene is TRBD1 (6 bases). The CDR3 is made up of 14 amino acids. Deletions cut 1 base from V and 0 bases from J, with 7 bases between. Germline CDR1 is SGHVS and CDR2 is FNYEAQ. CDR3 in DNA: TGTGCCAGCAGCTTAGAGGGGGTCTCCTACGAGCAGTACTTC. Amino acids: CASSLEGVSYEQYF.

This clone was seen once. The gene calls are TRBV4-1 and TRBJ1-4; perhaps TRBD1 as D (5 bases). CDR1 and CDR2 (germline): MGHRA, YSYEKL. This CDR3 contains 16 residues. V was trimmed by 1 base and J by 4 bases, leaving 13 bases between them. Here the CDR3 reads CASSQAYQGNNEKLFF. CDR3 sequence (DNA): TGCGCCAGCAGCCAAGCTTATCAGGGTAATAATGAAAAACTGTTTTTT.

This chain uses TRBV28 with TRBJ1-2; D not resolved. The CDR3 spans 13 residues. Deletions cut 6 bases from V and 8 bases from J, with 16 bases between. CDR1 is MDHEN, CDR2 SYDVKM, per germline. The CDR3 nucleotides read TGTGCCAGCAGCCCCACGGGCGCTGGGGGCTACACCTTC. Residues: CASSPTGAGGYTF.

The V gene is TRBV4-1, the J gene TRBJ2-3; TRBD2 agrees at 10 bases. CDR1 is MGHRA, CDR2 YSYEKL, per germline. The CDR3 covers 18 residues. The ends lost 0 bases at V and 2 bases at J; junction bases unmatched: 8. CDR3 sequence: CASSQDYRTSGDTDTQYF. CDR3 DNA: TGCGCCAGCAGCCAAGACTACCGAACTAGCGGGGACACAGATACGCAGTATTTT.

The J gene is TRBJ2-5, the V gene TRBV5-6; 8 bases agree with TRBD1. Per germline, CDR1 SGHDT and CDR2 YYEEEE. The CDR3 totals 14 residues. V lost 4 bases, J lost 5 bases, and 7 bases stayed unmatched. Here the CDR3 DNA reads TGTGCCAGCAGCGCCTCAGGGGGCCGCGAGACCCAGTACTTC. Its protein is CASSASGGRETQYF.

The gene calls are TRBV1 and TRBJ2-7; TRBD2, the table's D call, lacks a check against the DNA. TRBV1 is given as a pseudogene. The CDR3 contains 15 residues. DNA of the CDR3: TGCACCAGCAGCGGGGTCGAGACTAGCTCCTACGAGCAGTACTTC. Its translation is CTSSGVETSSYEQYF.

The chain combines TRBV5-4 with TRBJ2-1, with no clear D. Trimming removed 6 bases from V and 3 bases from J, with 4 bases in between. The CDR3 totals 11 residues. Germline loops: CDR1 SGHNT, CDR2 YYREEE (reference sequence). The CDR3 loop reads CASIDYNEQFF. DNA for the CDR3: TGTGCCAGCATCGACTACAATGAGCAGTTCTTC.

This clone was seen more than once but under ten times. The chain joins TRBV6-5 to TRBJ1-1, with a tentative D call TRBD1 (5 bases). V lost 0 bases and J lost 6, with 8 bases in between. The CDR3 is 13 amino acids. Germline values: CDR1 MNHEY, CDR2 SVGAGI. CDR3 sequence: CASSYSGGPEAFF. The CDR3 DNA sequence: TGTGCCAGCAGTTACTCGGGGGGACCTGAAGCTTTCTTT.